The rows below give T cell receptor beta chains drawn from one sample of a study of CD8 T cells in Susac syndrome. TCRdb passed the immunoSEQ multiplex PCR reads through MiXCR, listing each CDR3 protein once. The sample yields some 200,000 distinct CDR3 sequences, roughly 95% seen once. Sequencing input: CD4+ T cells from PBMCs. These receptors came from a human donor with Susac syndrome. Both conserved end residues are part of each CDR3. The order of the fields is CDR3 protein, CDR3 DNA, J gene, V gene, clone size, D gene. A D gene is named only where the DNA matches it firmly. Expanded clones get a size class; other rows say once, few or many, or leave the size out.

CDR3: CASTRGGGSYNEQFF; DNA: TGTGCCAGCACCCGAGGGGGGGGCTCCTACAATGAGCAGTTCTTC; J: TRBJ2-1; V: TRBV28; size: -; D: -
CDR3: CSASYYRDSNQPQHF; DNA: TGCAGTGCTAGTTACTACAGGGATAGCAATCAGCCCCAGCATTTT; J: TRBJ1-5; V: TRBV20-1; size: -; D: -
CDR3: CSARVGVGETQYF; DNA: TGCAGTGCTAGAGTCGGGGTCGGGGAGACCCAGTACTTC; J: TRBJ2-5; V: TRBV20-1; size: -; D: -
CDR3: CASSITGSRSYGYTF; DNA: TGTGCCAGTAGTATAACAGGGAGCCGCAGCTATGGCTACACCTTC; J: TRBJ1-2; V: TRBV19; size: -; D: -
CDR3: CASSLGQAQETQYF; DNA: TGCGCCAGCAGCTTGGGACAGGCGCAAGAGACCCAGTACTTC; J: TRBJ2-5; V: TRBV5-1; size: -; D: -
CDR3: CASGLAGLADNTGELFF; DNA: TGTGCTAGTGGTTTGGCCGGACTAGCGGACAACACCGGGGAGCTGTTTTTT; J: TRBJ2-2; V: TRBV12-5; size: -; D: TRBD2
CDR3: CASSQGLTEAFF; DNA: TGTGCCAGCAGCCAAGGGTTGACTGAAGCTTTCTTT; J: TRBJ1-1; V: TRBV3-1; size: -; D: -
CDR3: CSADRLDAYNEQFF; DNA: TGCAGTGCTGACCGATTGGACGCCTACAATGAGCAGTTCTTC; J: TRBJ2-1; V: TRBV20-1; size: -; D: -
CDR3: CSALMTVQETQYF; DNA: TGCAGTGCTCTAATGACAGTCCAAGAGACCCAGTACTTC; J: TRBJ2-5; V: TRBV20-1; size: -; D: -
CDR3: CASSGLGEKLFF; DNA: TGTGCCAGCAGTGGCTTGGGTGAAAAACTGTTTTTT; J: TRBJ1-4; V: TRBV12-3/TRBV12-4; size: -; D: -
CDR3: CASSPTGGMNTEAFF; DNA: TGTGCCAGCAGCCCAACAGGGGGCATGAACACTGAAGCTTTCTTT; J: TRBJ1-1; V: TRBV9; size: once; D: TRBD1
CDR3: CSAIFNRDEQYF; DNA: TGCAGCGCCATATTTAACAGGGATGAGCAGTACTTC; J: TRBJ2-7; V: TRBV29-1; size: -; D: -
CDR3: CASSLPGGLEQYF; DNA: TGTGCCAGCAGTTTACCTGGAGGGCTAGAGCAGTACTTC; J: TRBJ2-7; V: TRBV12-3/TRBV12-4; size: -; D: -
CDR3: CSARDPRRVDTQYF; DNA: TGCAGTGCTAGAGATCCCCGCAGGGTGGATACGCAGTATTTT; J: TRBJ2-3; V: TRBV20-1; size: -; D: -
CDR3: CASSLADGGGQETQYF; DNA: TGTGCCAGCAGCTTAGCAGACGGGGGCGGGCAAGAGACCCAGTACTTC; J: TRBJ2-5; V: TRBV7-9; size: -; D: -
CDR3: CASSVERGQGNSPLHF; DNA: TGTGCCAGCAGCGTAGAACGGGGACAGGGGAATTCACCCCTCCACTTT; J: TRBJ1-6; V: TRBV9; size: -; D: TRBD1